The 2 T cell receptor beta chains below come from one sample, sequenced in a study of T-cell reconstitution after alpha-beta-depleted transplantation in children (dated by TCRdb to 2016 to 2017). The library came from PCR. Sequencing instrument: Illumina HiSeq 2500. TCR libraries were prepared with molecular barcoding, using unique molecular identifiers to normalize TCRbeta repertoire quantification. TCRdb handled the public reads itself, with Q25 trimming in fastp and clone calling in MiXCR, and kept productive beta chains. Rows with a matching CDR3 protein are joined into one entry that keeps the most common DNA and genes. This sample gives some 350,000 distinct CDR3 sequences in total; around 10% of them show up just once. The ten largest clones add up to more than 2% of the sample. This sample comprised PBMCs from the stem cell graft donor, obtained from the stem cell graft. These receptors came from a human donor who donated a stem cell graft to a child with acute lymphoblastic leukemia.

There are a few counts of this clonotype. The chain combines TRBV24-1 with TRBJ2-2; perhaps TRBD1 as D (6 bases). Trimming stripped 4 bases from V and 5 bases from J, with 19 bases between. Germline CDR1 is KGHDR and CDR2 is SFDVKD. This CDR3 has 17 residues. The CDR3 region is CATSDSAMGASTGELFF. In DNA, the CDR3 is TGTGCCACCAGTGACAGTGCTATGGGGGCGAGTACCGGGGAGCTGTTTTTT.

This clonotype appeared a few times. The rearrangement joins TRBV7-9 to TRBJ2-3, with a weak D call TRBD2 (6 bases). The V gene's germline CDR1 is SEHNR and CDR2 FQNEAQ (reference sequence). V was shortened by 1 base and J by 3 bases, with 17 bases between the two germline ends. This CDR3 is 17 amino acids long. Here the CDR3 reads CASSLVGGSSGTDTQYF. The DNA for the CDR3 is TGTGCCAGCAGCTTAGTTGGCGGTTCAAGCGGGACAGATACGCAGTATTTT.